This TCR beta chain emerged from a study of shared clonotypes between healthy human individuals. Overall study context: The study used three CD4 naive, three CD4 memory, two CD8 naive and one CD8 memory plate per donor.

TCRdb's copy holds only in-frame clones and misses some; the assay was immunoSEQ multiplex PCR. Of nearly 2 million clones listed, over 85% were seen once; the top ten hold approximately 1.2%. Naive CD8 populations comprised CD45RO-negative cells positively selected for CCR7, excluding terminally differentiated effector memory CD45RA+ cells. The V segment lost 5 bases and the J segment 2 bases; nucleotides outside the gene matches: 2. The length of the CDR3 is 15 residues. CDR1 is SEHNR and CDR2 is FQNEAQ in the germline V gene (reference sequence). The chain employs TRBV7-9 and TRBJ1-3, with 11 bases identical to TRBD1. This clonotype was sampled from a man in his late teens or twenties in good health. The source material was naive CD8+ T cells sorted from blood. The CDR3 DNA follows: TGTGCCAGCAGCGGACAGGGGGCACCTGGAAACACCATATATTTT. It translates to CASSGQGAPGNTIYF.